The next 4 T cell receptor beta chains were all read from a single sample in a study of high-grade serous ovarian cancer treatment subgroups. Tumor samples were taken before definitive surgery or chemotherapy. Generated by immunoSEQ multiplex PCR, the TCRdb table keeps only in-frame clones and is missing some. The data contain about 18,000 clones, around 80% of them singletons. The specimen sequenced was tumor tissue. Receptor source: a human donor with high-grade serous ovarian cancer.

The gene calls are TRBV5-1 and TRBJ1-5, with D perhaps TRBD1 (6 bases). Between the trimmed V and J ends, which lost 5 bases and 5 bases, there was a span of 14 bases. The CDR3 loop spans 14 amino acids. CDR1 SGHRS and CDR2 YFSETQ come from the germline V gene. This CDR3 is CASSYLGGDQPQHF. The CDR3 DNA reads TGCGCCAGCAGTTACTTGGGGGGCGATCAGCCCCAGCATTTT.

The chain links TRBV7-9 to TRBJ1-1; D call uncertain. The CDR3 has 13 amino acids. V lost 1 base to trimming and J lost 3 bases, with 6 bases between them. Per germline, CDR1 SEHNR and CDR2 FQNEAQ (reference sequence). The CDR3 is CASSLESYTEAFF. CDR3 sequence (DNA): TGTGCCAGCAGCTTAGAGTCCTACACTGAAGCTTTCTTT.

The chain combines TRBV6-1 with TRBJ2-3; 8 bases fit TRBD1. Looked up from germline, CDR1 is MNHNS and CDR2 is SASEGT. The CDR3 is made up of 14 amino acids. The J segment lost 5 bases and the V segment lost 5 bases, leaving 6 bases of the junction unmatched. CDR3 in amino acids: CASSSGTGIDTQYF. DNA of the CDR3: TGTGCCAGCAGTTCCGGGACAGGAATAGATACGCAGTATTTT.

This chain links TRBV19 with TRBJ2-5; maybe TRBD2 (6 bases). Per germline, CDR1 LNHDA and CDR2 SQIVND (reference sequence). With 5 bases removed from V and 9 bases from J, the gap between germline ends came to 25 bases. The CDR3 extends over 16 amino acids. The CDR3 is CASSPREGGSTIPQYF. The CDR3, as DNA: TGTGCCAGTAGTCCGCGTGAGGGAGGAAGTACTATTCCCCAGTACTTC.